The 11 T cell receptor beta chains presented below share a single source sample, sequenced in a study of immune cell composition in non-small cell lung cancer (dated by TCRdb to about 2017). Library generation was performed with the immunoSEQ multiplex PCR assay. The source is immuneACCESS, and TCRdb retained only in-frame sequences with V and J called. Part of the clones is not carried over; for the studies checked, unresolved V genes explain less than half of this, and the remainder is unexplained. This sample holds under 5,000 clones; about 80% were observed only once. The top ten clones comprise approximately 10% of the sample. Sequencing input: lung tumor tissue. These receptors all stem from a human donor with non-small cell lung cancer.

This clone occurred once. The chain couples TRBV4-3 to TRBJ2-5, with 11 bases that match TRBD1. CDR1 is LGHNA, CDR2 YSLEER, per germline. This CDR3 contains 17 residues. V shed 2 bases and J 6 bases; nucleotides not matched to a gene: 11. CDR3 nucleotides: TGCGCCAGCAGCCAAACCGGGGCGGGACAGGGGGTAAAGACCCAGTACTTC. It encodes CASSQTGAGQGVKTQYF.

The sample holds a few counts of this clone. The rearrangement uses TRBV7-9 and TRBJ1-1, with D uncertain. Per germline, CDR1 SEHNR and CDR2 FQNEAQ (reference sequence). Trimming shortened V by 3 bases and J by 7 bases, and 9 bases separated the two germline ends. The CDR3 covers 12 residues. The CDR3 DNA follows: TGTGCCAGCAGCTTTAAGAGGGATGAAGCTTTCTTT. This encodes CASSFKRDEAFF.

V is TRBV19 and J is TRBJ2-3; 12 bases line up with TRBD2. Germline V gene data show CDR1 as LNHDA and CDR2 as SQIVND (reference sequence). The CDR3 has 18 residues. Trimming removed 6 bases from V and 0 bases from J; junction bases left unmatched: 10. The CDR3 nucleotides are TGTGCCAGTAGCCTCCAAGGACTAGCGGGGCCTAGCACAGATACGCAGTATTTT. This sequence encodes CASSLQGLAGPSTDTQYF.

This chain links TRBV15 with TRBJ2-2, with 8 positions matching TRBD1. This CDR3 spans 14 amino acids. Germline values: CDR1 LNHNV, CDR2 YYDKDF (reference sequence). Unmatched junction bases numbered 4, after V lost 9 bases and J lost 1 base. CDR3 protein: CATNDRGNTGELFF. The CDR3 DNA is TGTGCCACGAACGACAGGGGGAACACCGGGGAGCTGTTTTTT.

With regard to this clone: The sample holds other DNA sequences that translate to the same CDR3. The chain links TRBV30 to TRBJ1-2, with D possibly matching TRBD1 (6 bases). This CDR3 contains 14 residues. CDR1 GTSNPN and CDR2 SVGIG come from the germline V gene (reference sequence). Trimming took 0 bases from V and 3 from J, leaving 11 bases between them. In DNA form, the CDR3 reads TGTGCCTGGAGTGTGGCAGGGGCGCACTATGGCTACACCTTC. Protein sequence: CAWSVAGAHYGYTF.

This chain links TRBV7-9 with TRBJ1-3; D not resolved. Looked up from germline, CDR1 is SEHNR and CDR2 is FQNEAQ (reference sequence). Trimming removed 2 bases from V and 1 base from J, with 6 bases in between. The CDR3 has 14 residues. CDR3 DNA: TGTGCCAGCAGCTTAAGCGGATCTGGAAACACCATATATTTT. Translating gives CASSLSGSGNTIYF.

This sequence joins TRBV13 and TRBJ2-7; TRBD1 might be the D (6 bases). The length of the CDR3 is 14 residues. V lost 4 bases and J lost 2, with 12 bases in between. Germline lookup yields CDR1 PRHDT and CDR2 FYEKMQ (reference sequence). CDR3 loop: CASSSRTAAYEQYF. The CDR3, as DNA: TGTGCCAGCAGCTCTAGGACAGCTGCCTACGAGCAGTACTTC.

CDR3 coding DNA: TGTGCCAGCAGGACTCCGGCGCTCGGTGAGCAGTTCTTC. Translated, it gives CASRTPALGEQFF. The chain carries TRBV28 and TRBJ2-1; no definite D call. This CDR3 region has 13 residues. Germline CDR1 and CDR2: MDHEN and SYDVKM. V lost 6 bases and J lost 9, with 15 bases in between.

CDR3 in amino acids: CASSTRTVRPTEQYF. The DNA of the CDR3 is TGTGCCAGCAGTACCCGGACAGTGCGACCTACGGAGCAGTACTTC. This chain links TRBV6-5 with TRBJ2-7; D may be TRBD1 (6 bases). The CDR3 is 15 amino acids. Germline V lookup: CDR1 MNHEY, CDR2 SVGAGI. V lost 5 bases and J 7 bases, leaving 21 bases between the germline ends.

The V gene is TRBV11-2, the J gene TRBJ2-2, with D hard to call. From germline, CDR1 is SGHAT and CDR2 FQNNGV. Trimming took off 6 bases at V and 7 bases at J, with 6 bases between the two ends. The CDR3 is 11 residues long. In DNA, the CDR3 is TGTGCCAGCAGGGAGAACGGGGAGCTGTTTTTT. Amino acid sequence: CASRENGELFF.

The CDR3 nucleotides read TGTGCCAGCAGCTTACAGGGGAACTATGGCTACACCTTC. Its translation: CASSLQGNYGYTF. The V and J genes are TRBV7-3 and TRBJ1-2; perhaps TRBD1 as D (6 bases). The germline V and J ends were trimmed by 2 bases and 2 bases, with 6 bases remaining between them. The CDR3 contains 13 residues. Germline V lookup: CDR1 SGHTA, CDR2 FQGTGA.